The source of this T cell receptor (beta chain) is a study of shared clonotypes between healthy human individuals. Naive CD8 cells lacked CD45RO and underwent positive selection for CCR7, leaving out terminally differentiated effector memory CD45RA+ cells. The assay was immunoSEQ multiplex PCR, and TCRdb's table has in-frame clones only and misses some. The sample lists hundreds of thousands of clones, about 95% occurring once. This sequence originates from a woman aged 30 to 39 in good health. The sequenced sample was naive CD8+ T cells sorted from blood.

The CDR3, as DNA: TGTGCCAGCAGCTTCGACGACACTAGCGGAAAAGAGACCCAGTACTTC. This sequence encodes CASSFDDTSGKETQYF. J is TRBJ2-5 and V is TRBV7-9; 8 bases match TRBD2. The CDR3 sequence is 16 residues long. With V trimmed by 3 bases and J by 3 bases, 9 bases remained unmatched. Germline loops: CDR1 SEHNR, CDR2 FQNEAQ (reference sequence).